The 7 T cell receptor beta chains in this list originate from one sample, sequenced in a study of blood T cell repertoires in COVID-19. The protocol was immunoSEQ multiplex PCR, while the TCRdb copy is restricted to in-frame clones and leaves out a portion. The sample has approximately 360,000 clones; roughly 90% are singletons. Sequences were obtained from peripheral blood. These receptors were collected from a man aged 40-49 years with acute or convalescent COVID-19.

The rearrangement links TRBV28 to TRBJ2-3; 9 nucleotides match TRBD1. This CDR3 is 16 amino acids long. Losses at the gene ends were 6 bases for V and 4 bases for J; bases not matched to a gene: 11. Per germline, CDR1 MDHEN and CDR2 SYDVKM. The CDR3 reads CASRATGGGSADTQYF. The CDR3 nucleotides read TGTGCCAGCAGAGCGACAGGGGGAGGGAGTGCAGATACGCAGTATTTT.

The chain is built from TRBV2 and TRBJ2-7; tentatively, D is TRBD1 (6 bases). CDR1 and CDR2 (germline): SNHLY, FYNNEI. V dropped 7 bases and J dropped 0 bases, with 13 bases sitting between them. This CDR3 is built from 14 residues. CDR3 loop: CASTADRNSYEQYF. The CDR3 nucleotides read TGTGCCAGCACCGCCGACAGGAACTCCTACGAGCAGTACTTC.

This chain connects TRBV7-2 to TRBJ2-1; D might be TRBD1 (5 bases). Germline V gives CDR1 SGHTA, CDR2 FQGNSA. There are 15 residues in the CDR3. Trimming removed 5 bases at V and 0 bases at J, with 11 bases between. CDR3 nucleotide sequence: TGTGCCAGCAGCCAACAGGTTAGCTCCTACAATGAGCAGTTCTTC. As protein: CASSQQVSSYNEQFF.

J is TRBJ1-1 and V is TRBV10-3; no reliable D call. The germline V and J ends were trimmed by 4 bases and 2 bases, with 11 bases remaining between them. The CDR3 is 14 residues long. CDR1 is ENHRY, CDR2 SYGVKD, per germline. The CDR3 DNA sequence: TGTGCCATCAGTGTGGCAAGAGGTAACACTGAAGCTTTCTTT. Its protein is CAISVARGNTEAFF.

The chain combines TRBV30 with TRBJ1-1; tentatively, D is TRBD1 (6 bases). The CDR3 consists of 15 residues. Germline CDR1 GTSNPN, CDR2 SVGIG (reference sequence). V lost 4 bases to trimming and J lost 7 bases, with 22 bases between them. The CDR3 coding sequence is TGTGCCTGGATCACCGGGACAAAGGGGTTGCTTGAAGCTTTCTTT. Amino acid sequence: CAWITGTKGLLEAFF. Using reference TRBV30 and TRBJ1-1 for the parts outside the CDR3, the full variable domain is SQTIHQWPATLVQPVGSPLSLECTVEGTSNPNLYWYRQAAGRGLQLLFYSVGIGQISSEVPQNLSASRPQDRQFILSSKKLLLSDSGFYLCAWITGTKGLLEAFFGQGTRLTVV.

The chain has TRBV10-3 and TRBJ1-1; possible D gene TRBD1, 5 bases. Germline values: CDR1 ENHRY, CDR2 SYGVKD. The V gene lost 7 bases and the J gene lost 1 base, with 10 bases spanning the gap. The CDR3 loop spans 13 amino acids. CDR3 DNA: TGTGCCATCAATCCAGGGCAGAACACTGAAGCTTTCTTT. Protein product: CAINPGQNTEAFF.

V gene TRBV6-9 combines with J gene TRBJ2-1; a possible D gene is TRBD1 (6 bases). Trimming pared 6 bases from V and 6 bases from J, leaving 21 bases between. The CDR3 contains 16 residues. Per germline, CDR1 MNHGY and CDR2 SVAAGI. This CDR3 is CASRPGVRQGGNEQFF. DNA for the CDR3: TGTGCCAGCAGGCCAGGGGTTAGGCAGGGTGGCAATGAGCAGTTCTTC.